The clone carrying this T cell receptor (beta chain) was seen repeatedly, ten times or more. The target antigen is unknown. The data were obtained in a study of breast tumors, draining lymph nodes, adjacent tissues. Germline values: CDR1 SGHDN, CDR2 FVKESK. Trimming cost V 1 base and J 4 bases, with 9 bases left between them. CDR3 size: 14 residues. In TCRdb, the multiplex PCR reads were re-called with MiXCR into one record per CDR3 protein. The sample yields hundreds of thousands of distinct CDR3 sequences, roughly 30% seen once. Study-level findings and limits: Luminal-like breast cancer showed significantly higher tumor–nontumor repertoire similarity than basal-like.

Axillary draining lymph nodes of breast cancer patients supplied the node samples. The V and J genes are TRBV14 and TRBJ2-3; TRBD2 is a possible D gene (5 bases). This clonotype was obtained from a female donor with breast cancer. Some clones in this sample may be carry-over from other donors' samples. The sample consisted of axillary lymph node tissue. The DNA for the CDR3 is TGTGCCAGCAGCCAAGGTTTAGCGTCAGATACGCAGTATTTT. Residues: CASSQGLASDTQYF.